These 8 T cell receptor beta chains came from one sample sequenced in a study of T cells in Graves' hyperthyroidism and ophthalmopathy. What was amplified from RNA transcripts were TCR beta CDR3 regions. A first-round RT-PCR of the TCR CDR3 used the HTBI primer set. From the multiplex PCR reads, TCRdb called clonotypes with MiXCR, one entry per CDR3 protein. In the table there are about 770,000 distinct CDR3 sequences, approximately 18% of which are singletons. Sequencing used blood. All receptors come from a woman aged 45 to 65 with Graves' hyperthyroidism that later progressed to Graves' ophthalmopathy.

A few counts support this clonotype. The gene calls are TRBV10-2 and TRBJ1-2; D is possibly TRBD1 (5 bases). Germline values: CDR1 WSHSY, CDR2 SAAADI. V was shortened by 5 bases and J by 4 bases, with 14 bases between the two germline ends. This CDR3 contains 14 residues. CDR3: CASSLQGRGYGYTF. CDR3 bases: TGCGCCAGCAGTTTGCAGGGTCGGGGCTATGGCTACACCTTC.

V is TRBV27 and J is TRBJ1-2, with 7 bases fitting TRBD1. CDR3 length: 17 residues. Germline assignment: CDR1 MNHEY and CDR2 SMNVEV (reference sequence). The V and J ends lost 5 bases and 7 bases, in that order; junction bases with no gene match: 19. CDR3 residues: CASSETGTEGFWSGYTF. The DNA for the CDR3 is TGTGCCAGCAGTGAAACCGGGACAGAGGGATTTTGGAGTGGCTACACCTTC.

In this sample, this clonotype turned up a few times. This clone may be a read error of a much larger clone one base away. Here the CDR3 reads CASSPLTGGDDEQFF. In DNA form, the CDR3 reads TGTGCCAGCAGCCCCCTGACAGGGGGTGACGATGAGCAGTTCTTC. V gene TRBV11-1 combines with J gene TRBJ2-1; 9 bases map to TRBD1. The germline CDR1 and CDR2 sequences are SGHAT and FQDESV (reference sequence). The CDR3 loop spans 15 amino acids. V shed 5 bases, J shed 8 bases, and the junction held 10 bases outside the gene matches.

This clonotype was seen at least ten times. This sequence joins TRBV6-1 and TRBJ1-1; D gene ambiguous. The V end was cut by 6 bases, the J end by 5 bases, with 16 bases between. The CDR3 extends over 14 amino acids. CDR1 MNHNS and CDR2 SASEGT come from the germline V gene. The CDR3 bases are TGTGCCAGCAGCGGGGAAACAGAGACAACTGAAGCTTTCTTT. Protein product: CASSGETETTEAFF.

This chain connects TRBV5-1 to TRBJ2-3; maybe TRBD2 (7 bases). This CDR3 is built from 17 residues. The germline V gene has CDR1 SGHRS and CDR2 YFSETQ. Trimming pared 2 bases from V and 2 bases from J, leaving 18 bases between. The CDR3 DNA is TGCGCCAGCAGCTTCGGGGGGACAAGTTCCTTCACAGATACGCAGTATTTT. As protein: CASSFGGTSSFTDTQYF.

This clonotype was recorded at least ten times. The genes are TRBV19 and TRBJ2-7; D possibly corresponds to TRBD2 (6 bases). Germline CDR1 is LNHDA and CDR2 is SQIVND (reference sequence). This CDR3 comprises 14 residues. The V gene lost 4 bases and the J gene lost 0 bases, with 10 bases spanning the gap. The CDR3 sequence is CASSTGGNSYEQYF. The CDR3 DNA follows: TGTGCCAGTAGTACCGGGGGAAACTCCTACGAGCAGTACTTC.

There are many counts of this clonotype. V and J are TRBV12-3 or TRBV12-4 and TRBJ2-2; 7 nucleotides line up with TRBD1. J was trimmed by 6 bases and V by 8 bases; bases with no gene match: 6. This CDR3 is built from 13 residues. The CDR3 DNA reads TGTGCCAGCCAGACAACAGGGGCCGGGGAGCTGTTTTTT. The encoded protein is CASQTTGAGELFF.

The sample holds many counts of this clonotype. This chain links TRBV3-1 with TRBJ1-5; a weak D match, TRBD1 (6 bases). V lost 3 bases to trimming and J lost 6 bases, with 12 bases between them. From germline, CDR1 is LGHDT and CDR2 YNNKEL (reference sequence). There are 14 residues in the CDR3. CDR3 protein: CASSQDSAVQPQHF. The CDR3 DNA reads TGTGCCAGCAGCCAGGACAGCGCGGTTCAGCCCCAGCATTTT.